The clone carrying this T cell receptor beta chain was picked up a small number of times. In the authors' workflow: By means of reference gene primer amplification, nucleated cell counts were estimated. Sequencing used immunoSEQ multiplex PCR; TCRdb keeps in-frame clones, though not all of them. D and trimming were read from the DNA, whereas the V and J calls and clone size are those reported in that table. Seen here are just over 150,000 clones, 75% to 85% observed once, and the top ten hold more than 7.5%. This sample is part of a study of blood T cell repertoires in COVID-19. Looking at the study overall: Whether acute or convalescent, the COVID-19 samples came from the United States, Italy and Spain. The cDNA or gDNA used as material had been derived from T cells, B-cell-depleted T cells, or PBMCs.

Germline lookup yields CDR1 SGHVS and CDR2 FNYEAQ. There are 15 residues in the CDR3. V dropped 5 bases and J dropped 0; count of bases not matched to a gene: 4. This TCR was recovered from a woman aged 45-59 years with acute or convalescent COVID-19. V is TRBV7-6 and J is TRBJ2-3, with 8 nucleotides matching TRBD2. Sequenced material: peripheral blood. The CDR3 here is CASSRGRTSTDTQYF. The CDR3 DNA sequence: TGTGCCAGCAGCCGCGGGAGGACAAGCACAGATACGCAGTATTTT.